This T cell receptor beta chain was documented in a study of blood T cell repertoires in COVID-19. The participants were between about 18 and 89 years old and came from about two dozen US areas. Assignment of participants to cohorts was predicated upon participant-reported clinical history. Assay: immunoSEQ multiplex PCR; the TCRdb copy retains only in-frame clones and omits some. The sample records 200,000 to 250,000 clones, roughly 85% being singletons. In germline, CDR1 is GTSNPN, CDR2 SVGIG (reference sequence). V dropped 3 bases and J dropped 0 bases, with 15 bases sitting between them. The CDR3 covers 15 residues.

The sequence was collected from a man aged 30 to 45 who had recovered from COVID-19. Sequencing used PBMCs or T cells enriched from blood (not recorded which). V and J are TRBV30 and TRBJ2-7, with D perhaps matching TRBD1 (8 bases). In DNA form, the CDR3 reads TGTGCCTGGAGCGGGGGGACAGGCAACTCCTACGAGCAGTACTTC. Its protein product is CAWSGGTGNSYEQYF.